The T cell receptor (beta chain) under discussion was sequenced for a study of T cells in Graves' hyperthyroidism and ophthalmopathy (dated by TCRdb to between 2018 and 2020). For the wider study: Peripheral blood was collected at initial diagnosis, before any treatment. After sampling, hyperthyroidism patients received methimazole starting at 30 mg daily, and ophthalmopathy patients received high-dose intravenous methylprednisolone. For training and testing, the 100 or so patients in the discovery cohort were randomly divided in a 7:3 ratio. The study also compared thyroid tissue and blood T-cell repertoires from roughly six Graves' hyperthyroidism patients. TCR Vbeta CDR3 sequencing of some 140 peripheral blood samples (more than 40 ophthalmopathy, 75 to 80 hyperthyroidism and approximately 17 progressor patients) is reported in the paper. Prospective prediction of ophthalmopathy was tested in an independent validation cohort of about 19 hyperthyroidism patients and some 17 patients who later progressed to ophthalmopathy. TCR V-J signatures able to tell the groups apart were searched for in a discovery cohort of approximately 95 patients, of whom 43 had Graves' ophthalmopathy and roughly 58 had stable Graves' hyperthyroidism. Here is what the overall study found, with its caveats: Most expanded thyroid clonotypes (frequency above 0.001) were also found in blood, which suggests that blood repertoires may mirror thyroid immune responses. Ophthalmopathy was separated from stable hyperthyroidism by a 13 V-J signature model, with approximately 89% sensitivity and approximately 84% specificity obtained in cross-validation and 80%/75% obtained in testing. No statistical method was used to fix the sample size in advance, and group allocation was not hidden from the investigators. In validation, the model predicted progression to ophthalmopathy a median of around 6.5 months before onset, with approximately 70% sensitivity and roughly 72% specificity.

The TCR beta CDR3 regions were amplified from RNA transcripts. For the first round of RT-PCR on the TCR CDR3, the HTBI primer set was used together with the Qiagen OneStep RT-PCR kit. Libraries were constructed in a second round of multiplex PCR, after which size selection and purification were performed. Sequencing of the libraries was done on an Illumina HiSeq2000 using paired-end 100 bp reads. As for how the authors treated the data: SOAPnuke was used to process the raw data, removing reads that contained adapters or uncalled bases, had a mean Phred below 15, or lacked an exact match to the constant primer or identifier. High-quality paired reads were merged using COPE v1.2.5, and each unique nucleotide sequence was defined as a clonotype. MiTCR v1.1 was used to align the clonotypes against IMGT TRBV, TRBD and TRBJ reference segments. The analysis was restricted to V-J combinations with a frequency above 0.0001, which together covered 99.2% of the repertoires. The TCS score was defined as F50 (clonal expansion) divided by E x V (chaos), with BLOSUM62-based TCRdist calculated between CDR3 peptides within each V-J. Welch's t-statistics and random forest reduced roughly 540 V-J features to about 12, which were used in a naive Bayes classifier (R e1071). Through fastp at Q25 and MiXCR, TCRdb rebuilt clones from the public reads, retaining in-frame beta chains. When rows share a CDR3 protein, they turn into one entry using the most common DNA and genes. These V and J calls derive from TCRdb rather than the authors' analysis. The sample table records some 770,000 distinct CDR3 sequences; about a sixth of these occur just once. Approximately 8.4% of the sample goes to the ten largest clones.

Deletion took 0 bases off V and 4 bases off J, with a span of 16 bases between the germline ends. The CDR3 has 16 amino acids, counting the end cysteine and phenylalanine. Only the CDR3 portion is preserved as DNA: 48 bases, with reading frame beginning at the first base. According to the germline V gene, CDR1 reads SGHRS and CDR2 reads YFSETQ. Graves' hyperthyroidism was defined as stable when no progression to ophthalmopathy occurred over 18 months of follow-up. Hyperthyroidism patients were newly diagnosed, had a disease duration of under 2 months, and were aged 18 to 65 years. Patients with uncontrolled infections, other autoimmune diseases, pregnancy or lactation were excluded. Diagnoses relied on clinical symptoms, serum thyroxine and TRAb, thyroid ultrasound and orbital computed tomography. PBMCs were separated from under 11 ml of fresh peripheral blood using Ficoll-Paque density gradient centrifugation. Total RNA was extracted with Trizol reagent, and quality was checked on an Agilent 2100 Bioanalyzer.

On this clonotype itself: Its antigen remains undetermined. No much larger clone is present one base from it, and per-base qualities are unavailable.

The receptor chain draws on TRBV5-1 and TRBJ1-2, with TRBD1 as a weak D call on 6 bases. Sequenced: blood. The TCR was taken from a man between 18 and 35 years old with Graves' hyperthyroidism. The DNA sequence follows: TGCGCCAGCAGCTTGGGATCCTCGGACAGCCTCTATGGCTACACCTTC. This encodes CASSLGSSDSLYGYTF.